The present T cell receptor (beta chain) was sequenced within a study of shared clonotypes between healthy human individuals. Study-wide results and caveats: The sharing of 5% to 5.5% of naive CD4 clonotypes was seen across a handful of donors. Sequencing depth was a factor that was expected to affect clonotype sharing among donors.

To note about this clone: No antigen is known for it.

Germline V gene lookup returns CDR1 MGHDK and CDR2 SYGVNS. The CDR3 loop spans 16 amino acids. Trimming stripped 3 bases from V and 0 bases from J, with 12 bases between. The table came from immunoSEQ multiplex PCR; TCRdb's copy has only in-frame clones and leaves some out. In the table there are just over 2,000,000 clones, roughly 94% of which are singletons. This receptor was obtained from a man aged 18 to 30 in good health. J is TRBJ2-1 and V is TRBV25-1; no clear D. Sequenced input: naive CD4+ T cells sorted from blood. Subset of the sample: CD45RA+ positively selected. The CDR3 is CASSDGSTYSYNEQFF. CDR3 nucleotide sequence: TGTGCCAGCAGTGACGGGTCAACTTACTCCTACAATGAGCAGTTCTTC.